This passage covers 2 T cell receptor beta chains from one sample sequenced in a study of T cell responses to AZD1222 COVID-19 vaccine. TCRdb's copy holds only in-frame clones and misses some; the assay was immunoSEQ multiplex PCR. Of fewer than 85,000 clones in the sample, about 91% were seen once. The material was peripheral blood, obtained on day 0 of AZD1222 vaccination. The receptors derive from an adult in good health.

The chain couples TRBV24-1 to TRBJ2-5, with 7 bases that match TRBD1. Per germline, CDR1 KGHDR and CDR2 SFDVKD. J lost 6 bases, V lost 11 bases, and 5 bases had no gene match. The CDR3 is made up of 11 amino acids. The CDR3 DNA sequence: TGTGCCATTGGGGACAGTCAGACCCAGTACTTC. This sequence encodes CAIGDSQTQYF.

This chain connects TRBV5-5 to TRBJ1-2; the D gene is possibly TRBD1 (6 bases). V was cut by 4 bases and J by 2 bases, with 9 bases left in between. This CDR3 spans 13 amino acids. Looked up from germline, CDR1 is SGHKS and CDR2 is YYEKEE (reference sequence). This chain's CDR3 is CASSTGQNYGYTF. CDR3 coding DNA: TGTGCCAGCAGCACTGGACAGAACTATGGCTACACCTTC.